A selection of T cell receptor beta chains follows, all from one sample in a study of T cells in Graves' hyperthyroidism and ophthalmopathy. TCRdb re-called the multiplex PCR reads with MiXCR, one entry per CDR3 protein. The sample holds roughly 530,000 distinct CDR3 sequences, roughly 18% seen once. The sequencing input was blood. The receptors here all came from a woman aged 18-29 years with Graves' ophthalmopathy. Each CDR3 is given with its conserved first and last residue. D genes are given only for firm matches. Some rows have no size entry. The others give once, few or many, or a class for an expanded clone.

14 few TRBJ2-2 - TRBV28 CASSFTPDTGELFF TGTGCCAGCAGTTTCACCCCGGACACCGGGGAGCTGTTTTTT
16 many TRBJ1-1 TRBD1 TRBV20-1 CSARDERTGKGTEAFF TGCAGTGCTAGAGATGAGAGGACAGGGAAAGGCACTGAAGCTTTCTTT
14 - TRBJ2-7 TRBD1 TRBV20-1 CSASLGQAFAEQYF TGCAGTGCTAGCCTGGGACAGGCCTTCGCCGAGCAGTACTTC
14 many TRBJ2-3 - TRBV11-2 CASSPRLVTDTQYF TGTGCCAGCAGCCCCCGACTAGTCACAGATACGCAGTATTTT
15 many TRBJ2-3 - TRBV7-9 CASSLAISGTDTQYF TGTGCCAGCAGCTTAGCCATTTCCGGCACAGATACGCAGTATTTT
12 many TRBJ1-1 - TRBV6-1 CATTRGETEAFF TGTGCCACCACGAGGGGCGAGACTGAAGCTTTCTTT
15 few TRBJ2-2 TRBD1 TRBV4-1 CASSSPGQYTGELFF TGCGCCAGCAGCTCGCCGGGACAGTACACCGGGGAGCTGTTTTTT
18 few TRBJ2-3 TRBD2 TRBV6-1 CASTRFAGTSGGTDTQYF TGTGCCAGCACCAGATTCGCCGGGACTAGCGGAGGCACAGATACGCAGTATTTT
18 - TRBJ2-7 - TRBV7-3 CASSLSGPEEYGSYEQYF TGTGCCAGCAGCTTATCTGGCCCCGAGGAGTATGGCTCCTACGAGCAGTACTTC
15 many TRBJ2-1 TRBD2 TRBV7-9 CASSITSGIYNEQFF TGTGCCAGCAGCATAACTAGCGGGATATACAATGAGCAGTTCTTC
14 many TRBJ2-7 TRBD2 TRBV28 CASSSGLAGGEQYF TGTGCCAGCAGTTCGGGACTAGCGGGAGGCGAGCAGTACTTC
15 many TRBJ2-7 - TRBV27 CASSLGLGSSYEQYF TGTGCCAGCAGTTTAGGACTCGGCAGCTCCTACGAGCAGTACTTC
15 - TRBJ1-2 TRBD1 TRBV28 CATRLRQGAGYGYTF TGTGCCACCCGACTAAGACAGGGGGCGGGCTATGGCTACACCTTC
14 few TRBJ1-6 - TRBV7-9 CASSLESAGPGLHF TGTGCCAGCAGCTTAGAGTCGGCAGGCCCAGGCCTCCACTTT
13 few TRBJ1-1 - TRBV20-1 CSARVEVYTEAFF TGCAGTGCTAGAGTCGAGGTCTACACTGAAGCTTTCTTT
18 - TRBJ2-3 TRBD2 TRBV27 CASSSLTRLAEDTDTQYF TGTGCCAGCAGTTCCCTGACCCGACTAGCGGAGGACACAGATACGCAGTATTTT
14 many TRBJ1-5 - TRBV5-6 CASSLQGFPLPQHF TGTGCCAGCAGCTTGCAGGGCTTCCCATTGCCCCAGCATTTT
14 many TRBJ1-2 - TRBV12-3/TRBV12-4 CASSFGRAAYGYTF TGTGCCAGCAGTTTCGGCAGGGCAGCATATGGCTACACCTTC
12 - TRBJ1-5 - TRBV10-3 CAIRMEHGAQHF TGTGCCATCAGGATGGAACACGGGGCCCAGCATTTT
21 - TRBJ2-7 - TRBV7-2 CASSYAARGEKFARSRHEQHF TGTGCCAGCAGCTACGCGGCCAGGGGTGAGAAATTCGCTCGGTCTCGGCACGAGCAGCACTTC
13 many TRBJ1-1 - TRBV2 CASSEGVWTEAFF TGTGCCAGCAGTGAGGGCGTCTGGACTGAAGCTTTCTTT
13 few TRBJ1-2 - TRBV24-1 CATSDWDTYGYTF TGTGCCACCAGTGATTGGGACACCTATGGCTACACCTTC
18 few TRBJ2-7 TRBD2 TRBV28 CASSFVAGGPPRNYEQYF TGTGCCAGCAGTTTTGTAGCGGGGGGTCCTCCCCGGAACTACGAGCAGTACTTC
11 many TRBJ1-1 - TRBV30 CAWSVPAEAFF TGTGCCTGGAGTGTACCCGCTGAAGCTTTCTTT
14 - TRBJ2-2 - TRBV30 CAWGRQVGSGELFF TGTGCCTGGGGTAGACAGGTGGGCAGCGGGGAGCTGTTTTTT
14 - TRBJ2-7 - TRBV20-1 CSAVPRAFSYEQYF TGCAGTGCTGTACCTCGGGCCTTTTCCTACGAGCAGTACTTC
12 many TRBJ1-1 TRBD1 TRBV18 CASSPQQGGAFF TGTGCCAGCTCACCGCAACAGGGGGGAGCTTTCTTT
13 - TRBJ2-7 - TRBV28 CASRPSGGGRQYF TGTGCCAGCAGGCCATCTGGGGGCGGAAGGCAGTACTTC
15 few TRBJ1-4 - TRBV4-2 CASSKTYRVDEKLFF TGTGCCAGCAGCAAAACTTACAGGGTGGATGAAAAACTGTTTTTT
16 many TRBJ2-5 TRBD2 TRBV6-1 CASSGALAVAQETQYF TGTGCCAGCAGTGGTGCTCTAGCGGTAGCCCAAGAGACCCAGTACTTC
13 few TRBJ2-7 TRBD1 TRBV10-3 CATRDRVTDEQYF TGTGCCACCAGGGACAGGGTGACGGACGAGCAGTACTTC
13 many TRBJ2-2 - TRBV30 CAWSVLNTGELFF TGTGCCTGGAGTGTACTGAACACCGGGGAGCTGTTTTTT
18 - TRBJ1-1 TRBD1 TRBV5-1 CASSLEGTGGLGNTEAFF TGCGCCAGCAGCTTGGAGGGGACAGGGGGATTAGGGAACACTGAAGCTTTCTTT
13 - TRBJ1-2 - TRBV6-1 CASSPAEGYGYTF TGTGCCAGCAGTCCCGCCGAGGGCTATGGCTACACCTTC
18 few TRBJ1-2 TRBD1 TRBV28 CASSKPTWDRDFNYGYTF TGTGCCAGCTCGAAACCTACATGGGACAGAGACTTCAACTATGGCTACACCTTC
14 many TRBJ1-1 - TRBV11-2 CASSPQGFLRGAFF TGTGCCAGCAGCCCCCAGGGCTTCCTAAGGGGAGCTTTCTTT
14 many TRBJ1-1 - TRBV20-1 CSARDLEGSTEAFF TGCAGTGCTAGAGATTTGGAGGGTAGCACTGAAGCTTTCTTT
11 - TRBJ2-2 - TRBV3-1 CASEGPGELFF TGTGCCAGCGAGGGGCCCGGGGAGCTGTTTTTT
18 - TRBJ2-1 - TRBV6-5 CASSYSSSGRTWIGEQFF TGTGCCAGCAGTTACTCGAGTTCCGGGAGAACTTGGATAGGTGAGCAGTTCTTC
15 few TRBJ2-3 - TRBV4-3 CASSHTPGPTDTQYF TGCGCCAGCAGCCATACACCGGGCCCCACAGATACGCAGTATTTT
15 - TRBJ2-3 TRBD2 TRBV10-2 CASKPERDDADTQYF TGCGCCAGCAAACCTGAGCGGGACGACGCAGATACGCAGTATTTT
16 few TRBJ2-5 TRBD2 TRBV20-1 CSVRLTSGSVGETQYF TGCAGTGTTAGACTGACTAGCGGGAGTGTAGGAGAGACCCAGTACTTC
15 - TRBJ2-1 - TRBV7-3 CASSSSGDRYNEQFF TGTGCCAGCAGCTCCTCAGGGGATAGATACAATGAGCAGTTCTTC
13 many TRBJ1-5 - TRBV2 CASSVDSNQPQHF TGTGCCAGCAGTGTGGACAGCAATCAGCCCCAGCATTTT
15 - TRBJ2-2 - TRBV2 CASQPETVNTGELFF TGTGCCAGCCAACCGGAGACAGTGAACACCGGGGAGCTGTTTTTT
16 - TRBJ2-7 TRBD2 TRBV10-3 CAISPRLAENSYEQYF TGTGCCATCAGTCCTAGACTAGCGGAAAACTCCTACGAGCAGTACTTC
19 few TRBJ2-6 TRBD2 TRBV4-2 CASSQDLSSGGAGANVLTF TGTGCCAGCAGCCAAGATCTAAGTAGCGGGGGCGCTGGGGCCAACGTCCTGACTTTC
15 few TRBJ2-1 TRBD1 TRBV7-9 CASSRLETGKNEQFF TGTGCCAGCAGCCGCCTTGAGACAGGGAAAAATGAGCAGTTCTTC
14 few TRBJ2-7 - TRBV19 CASSLGRYYYEQYF TGTGCCAGTAGTTTGGGACGGTACTACTACGAGCAGTACTTC
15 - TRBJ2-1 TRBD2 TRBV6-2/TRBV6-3 CASSTSGRSPEGQFF TGTGCCAGCAGTACTAGCGGGAGGTCGCCTGAGGGGCAGTTCTTC
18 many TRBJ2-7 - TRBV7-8 CASSLGGTFLVGAYEQYF TGTGCCAGCAGCTTAGGGGGGACTTTTCTAGTGGGGGCCTACGAGCAGTACTTC
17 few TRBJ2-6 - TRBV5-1 CASSRNPGAAGANVLTF TGCGCCAGCAGCCGGAACCCAGGGGCTGCTGGGGCCAACGTCCTGACTTTC
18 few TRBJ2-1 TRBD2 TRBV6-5 CASSYLEPLAGGGHEQFF TGTGCCAGCAGTTACTTAGAACCCCTAGCGGGAGGCGGCCATGAGCAGTTCTTC
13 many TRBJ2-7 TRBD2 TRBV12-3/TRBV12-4 CASSIAGGLEQYF TGTGCCAGCAGTATAGCGGGGGGGCTCGAGCAGTACTTC
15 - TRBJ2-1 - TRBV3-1 CASSQDDRVIDEQFF TGTGCCAGCAGCCAAGACGACCGAGTAATCGATGAGCAGTTCTTC
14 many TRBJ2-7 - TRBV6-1 CASSEEGTSYEQYF TGTGCCAGCAGTGAAGAGGGCACCTCCTACGAGCAGTACTTC
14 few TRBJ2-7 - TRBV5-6 CASSGGTTSYEQYF TGTGCCAGCAGCGGCGGGACCACCTCCTACGAGCAGTACTTC
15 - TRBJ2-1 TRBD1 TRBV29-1 CSARPDRLSYNEQFF TGCAGCGCCCGCCCGGACAGGTTGTCCTACAATGAGCAGTTCTTC
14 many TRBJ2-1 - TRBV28 CASSFAASGNEQFF TGTGCCAGCAGTTTTGCGGCCTCGGGGAATGAGCAGTTCTTC
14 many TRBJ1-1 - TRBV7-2 CASSFPRLGSEAFF TGTGCCAGCAGCTTCCCCAGACTAGGTTCCGAAGCTTTCTTT